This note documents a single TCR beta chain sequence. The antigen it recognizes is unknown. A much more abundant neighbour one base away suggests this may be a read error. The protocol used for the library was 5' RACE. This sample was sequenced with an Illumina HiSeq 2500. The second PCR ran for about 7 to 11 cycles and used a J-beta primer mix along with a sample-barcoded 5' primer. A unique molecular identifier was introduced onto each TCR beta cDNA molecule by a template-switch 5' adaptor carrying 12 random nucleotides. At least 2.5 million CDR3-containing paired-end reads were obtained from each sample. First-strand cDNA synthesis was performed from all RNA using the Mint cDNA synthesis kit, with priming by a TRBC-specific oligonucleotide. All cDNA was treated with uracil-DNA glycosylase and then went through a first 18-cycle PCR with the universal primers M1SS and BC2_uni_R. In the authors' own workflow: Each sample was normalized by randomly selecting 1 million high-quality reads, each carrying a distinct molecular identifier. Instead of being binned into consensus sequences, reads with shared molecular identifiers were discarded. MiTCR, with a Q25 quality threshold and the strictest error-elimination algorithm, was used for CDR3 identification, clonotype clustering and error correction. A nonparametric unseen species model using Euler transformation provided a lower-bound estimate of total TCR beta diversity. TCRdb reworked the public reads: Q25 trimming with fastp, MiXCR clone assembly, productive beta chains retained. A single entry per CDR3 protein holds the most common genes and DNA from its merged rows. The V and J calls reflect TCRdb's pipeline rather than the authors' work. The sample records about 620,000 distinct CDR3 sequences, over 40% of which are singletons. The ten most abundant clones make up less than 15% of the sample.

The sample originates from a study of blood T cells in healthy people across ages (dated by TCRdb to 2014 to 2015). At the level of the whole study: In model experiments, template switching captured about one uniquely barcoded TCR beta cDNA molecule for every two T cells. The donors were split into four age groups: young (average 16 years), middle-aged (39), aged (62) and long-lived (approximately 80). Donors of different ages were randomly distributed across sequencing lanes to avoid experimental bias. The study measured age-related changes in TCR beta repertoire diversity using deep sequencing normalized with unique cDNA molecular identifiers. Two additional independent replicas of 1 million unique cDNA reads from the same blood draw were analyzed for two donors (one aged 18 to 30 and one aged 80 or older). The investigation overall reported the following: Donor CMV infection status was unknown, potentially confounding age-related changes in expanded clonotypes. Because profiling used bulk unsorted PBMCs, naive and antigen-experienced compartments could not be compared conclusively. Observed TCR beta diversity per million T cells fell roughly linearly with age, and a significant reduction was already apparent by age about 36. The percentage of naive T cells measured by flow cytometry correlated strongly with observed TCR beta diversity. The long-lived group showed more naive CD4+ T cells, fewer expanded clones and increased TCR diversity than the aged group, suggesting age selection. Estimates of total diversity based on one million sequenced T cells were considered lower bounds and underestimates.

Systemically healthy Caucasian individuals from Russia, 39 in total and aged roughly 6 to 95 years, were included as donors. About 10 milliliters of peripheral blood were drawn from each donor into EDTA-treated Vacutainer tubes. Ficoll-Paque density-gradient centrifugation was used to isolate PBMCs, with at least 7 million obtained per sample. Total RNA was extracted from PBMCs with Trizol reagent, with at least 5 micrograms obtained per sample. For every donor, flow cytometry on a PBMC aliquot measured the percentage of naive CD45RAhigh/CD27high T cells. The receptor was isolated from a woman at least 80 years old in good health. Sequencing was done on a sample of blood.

The CDR3 reads as follows: CALSESGYNEQFF. The nucleotide sequence is TGTGCCCTCAGTGAGTCCGGCTACAATGAGCAGTTCTTC. The sequence links TRBV10-3 to TRBJ2-1, with the D gene uncertain. CDR1 ENHRY and CDR2 SYGVKD were looked up in the germline V gene. Taken from cysteine to phenylalanine, the CDR3 has 13 residues. This entry keeps only the CDR3 DNA: 39 bases, framed from base 1.